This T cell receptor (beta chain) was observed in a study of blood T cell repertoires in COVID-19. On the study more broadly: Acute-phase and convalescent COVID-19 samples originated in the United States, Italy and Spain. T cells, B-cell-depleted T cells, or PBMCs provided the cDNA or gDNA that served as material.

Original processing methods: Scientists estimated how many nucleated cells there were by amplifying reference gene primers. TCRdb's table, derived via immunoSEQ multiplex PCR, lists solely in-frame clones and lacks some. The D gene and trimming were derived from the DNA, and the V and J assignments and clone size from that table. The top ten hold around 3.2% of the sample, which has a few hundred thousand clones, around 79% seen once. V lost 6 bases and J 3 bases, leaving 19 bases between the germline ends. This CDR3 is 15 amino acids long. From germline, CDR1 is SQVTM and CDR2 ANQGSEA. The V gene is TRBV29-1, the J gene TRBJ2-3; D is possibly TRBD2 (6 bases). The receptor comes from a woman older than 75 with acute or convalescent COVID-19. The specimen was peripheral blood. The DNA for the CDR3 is TGCAGCGTCGCCCCCTCGGCGGGGAGAACAGATACGCAGTATTTT. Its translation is CSVAPSAGRTDTQYF.